Listed here are 23 T cell receptor beta chains from one sample, sequenced in a study of blood T cells in healthy people across ages. Using a J-beta primer mix together with a sample-barcoded 5' primer, a second PCR was run for roughly 6 to 11 cycles. TCRdb analysed the 5' RACE reads with MiXCR anew, one entry per CDR3 protein. The top ten hold under 30% of the sample, which has under 750,000 distinct CDR3 sequences, 40% to 55% seen once. Sequences were obtained from blood. Receptors originate from a man at least 80 years old in good health.

The sample holds a few counts of this clonotype. The chain links TRBV20-1 to TRBJ2-3; D tentatively fits TRBD1 or TRBD2 (5 bases each). The V and J ends lost 6 bases and 0 bases respectively, with 16 bases between them. The CDR3 has 15 amino acids. Germline V gives CDR1 DFQATT, CDR2 SNEGSKA (reference sequence). The CDR3 loop is CSAGDRRASTDTQYF. The CDR3 bases are TGCAGTGCGGGGGATCGTCGAGCTAGCACAGATACGCAGTATTTT.

The chain couples TRBV11-2 to TRBJ1-2; possibly TRBD1 for D (6 bases). This CDR3 contains 17 residues. Trimming took off 0 bases at V and 3 bases at J, with 17 bases between the two ends. CDR1 is SGHAT, CDR2 FQNNGV, per germline. CDR3 amino acids: CASSLDRWPGGYYGYTF. CDR3 coding DNA: TGTGCCAGCAGCTTAGATCGGTGGCCGGGGGGCTACTATGGCTACACCTTC.

This clonotype was seen a handful of times. The rearrangement links TRBV7-2 to TRBJ2-7; a weak D match, TRBD1 (6 bases). With 5 bases removed from V and 2 bases from J, the gap between germline ends came to 22 bases. CDR1 is SGHTA, CDR2 FQGNSA, per germline. The CDR3 is 17 residues long. The CDR3 spells CASSRASTGTHPYEQYF. CDR3 DNA sequence: TGTGCCAGCAGCCGAGCCAGCACCGGGACACATCCCTACGAGCAGTACTTC. The complete variable domain, with remaining parts taken from reference TRBV7-2 and TRBJ2-7, reads GAGVSQSPSNKVTEKGKDVELRCDPISGHTALYWYRQSLGQGLEFLIYFQGNSAPDKSGLPSDRFSAERTGGSVSTLTIQRTQQEDSAVYLCASSRASTGTHPYEQYFGPGTRLTVT.

There are a few counts of this clonotype. This sequence joins TRBV20-1 and TRBJ2-5; 7 bases match TRBD2. Germline assignment: CDR1 DFQATT and CDR2 SNEGSKA (reference sequence). The V and J ends lost 7 bases and 5 bases, in that order; junction bases with no gene match: 1. The CDR3 runs 10 residues. CDR3 bases: TGCAGTGTCGGGGGGGAGACCCAGTACTTC. Translating it yields CSVGGETQYF.

The chain links TRBV29-1 to TRBJ2-1; either TRBD1 or TRBD2 may fit D (5 bases each). Deletions cut 6 bases from V and 6 bases from J, with 21 bases between. Germline CDR1 is SQVTM and CDR2 is ANQGSEA. CDR3 length: 15 residues. The CDR3: CSVRGGEGKVNEQFF. CDR3 nucleotide sequence: TGCAGCGTGAGGGGTGGAGAGGGCAAAGTCAATGAGCAGTTCTTC.

The V and J genes are TRBV20-1 and TRBJ2-2; possible D gene TRBD2, 5 bases. The CDR3 is 13 amino acids. Per germline, CDR1 DFQATT and CDR2 SNEGSKA (reference sequence). CDR3 region: CSGRADNTGELFF. The DNA for the CDR3 is TGCAGCGGGCGGGCCGATAACACCGGGGAGCTGTTTTTT.

Comment on this clonotype: A much bigger clone sits one base away, suggesting this may be a read error. The chain links TRBV29-1 to TRBJ2-1; D is perhaps TRBD1 (6 bases). Trimming removed 5 bases from V and 10 bases from J, with 15 bases in between. The CDR3 spans 12 residues. The germline V gene has CDR1 SQVTM and CDR2 ANQGSEA. The CDR3 nucleotides read TGCAGCGTTTCGGACAGACCCTACGAGCAGTTCTTC. It is translated as CSVSDRPYEQFF.

The rearrangement links TRBV28 to TRBJ2-5; 8 nucleotides line up with TRBD1. CDR1 is MDHEN and CDR2 is SYDVKM in the germline V gene. J lost 1 base, V lost 6 bases, and 7 bases had no gene match. This CDR3 has 15 residues. The CDR3 DNA is TGTGCCAGCAGCCCAGGGGGCTTGGCCCAAGAGACCCAGTACTTC. Translated: CASSPGGLAQETQYF.

This rearrangement joins TRBV7-9 to TRBJ2-5, with D uncertain. From germline, CDR1 is SEHNR and CDR2 FQNEAQ (reference sequence). V was pared by 5 bases and J by 11 bases, with 15 bases between. The CDR3 has 12 amino acids. The CDR3 loop is CASSDTVALQYF. As DNA, the CDR3 is TGTGCCAGCAGCGACACAGTAGCTCTTCAGTACTTC.

This clonotype was observed a handful of times. The V and J genes are TRBV29-1 and TRBJ2-7; TRBD2 matches 7 bases. This CDR3 is built from 11 residues. J was trimmed by 6 bases and V by 4 bases; bases with no gene match: 3. Germline lookup yields CDR1 SQVTM and CDR2 ANQGSEA. CDR3 residues: CSVGSGIEQYF. The CDR3, as DNA: TGCAGCGTTGGGAGCGGGATCGAGCAGTACTTC.

This clonotype appeared many times. The V call is TRBV6-5, the J call TRBJ2-3, with D perhaps matching TRBD1 or TRBD2 (6 bases each). The CDR3 covers 14 residues. V lost 6 bases and J lost 4, with 14 bases in between. CDR1 is MNHEY, CDR2 SVGAGI, per germline. This CDR3 is CASRRGVPADTQYF. In DNA form, the CDR3 reads TGTGCCAGCAGGAGGGGGGTCCCGGCAGATACGCAGTATTTT.

This clonotype was recorded a few times. This chain uses TRBV20-1 with TRBJ2-3; 8 bases fit TRBD2. V trimming: 1 base; J trimming: 6 bases; junction bases outside the gene matches: 6. Germline-derived CDR1 and CDR2 are DFQATT and SNEGSKA (reference sequence). The length of the CDR3 is 14 residues. CDR3 residues: CSARVPGRGDTQYF. CDR3 DNA: TGCAGTGCTAGAGTCCCCGGGAGGGGGGATACGCAGTATTTT.

This clonotype was observed a few times. The chain carries TRBV9 and TRBJ2-1; TRBD2 agrees at 10 bases. Germline CDR1 reads SGDLS; CDR2 reads YYNGEE. Trimming removed 4 bases from V and 3 bases from J; junction bases left unmatched: 4. This CDR3 is 15 amino acids long. In DNA, the CDR3 is TGTGCCAGCAGCACCCTAGCGGGAGACTACAATGAGCAGTTCTTC. Protein product: CASSTLAGDYNEQFF.

In the case of this clonotype: Compared with germline, one end of the junction differs, possibly owing to a read error. This chain connects TRBV6-6 to TRBJ1-1, with D possibly being TRBD1 (5 bases). Looked up from germline, CDR1 is MNHNY and CDR2 is SVGAGI (reference sequence). This CDR3 has 12 residues. The CDR3 loop reads CASSYWDSVAFF. In DNA form, the CDR3 reads TGCGCCAGCAGTTACTGGGACTCTGTAGCTTTCTTT.

The chain links TRBV29-1 to TRBJ2-5; D possibly corresponds to TRBD1 (5 bases). V was trimmed by 6 bases and J by 11 bases, leaving 22 bases between them. This CDR3 comprises 13 residues. CDR1 and CDR2 (germline): SQVTM, ANQGSEA. The chain's CDR3 is CSVENQGLDEQYF. In nucleotides, the CDR3 is TGCAGCGTGGAAAATCAGGGCTTGGATGAGCAGTACTTC.

V usage is TRBV3-1 and J usage is TRBJ2-6; D not certain. Germline V gene data show CDR1 as LGHDT and CDR2 as YNNKEL (reference sequence). The CDR3 sequence is 15 residues long. V lost 4 bases and J lost 0, with 7 bases in between. CDR3 protein: CASSRQSSGANVLTF. DNA for the CDR3: TGTGCCAGCAGCCGCCAGAGCTCTGGGGCCAACGTCCTGACTTTC.

The chain carries TRBV5-1 and TRBJ2-1; D ambiguous. Germline V gene data show CDR1 as SGHRS and CDR2 as YFSETQ. V shed 2 bases and J shed 2 bases, with 5 bases lying between them. The CDR3 spans 13 residues. This chain's CDR3 is CASSFDAYNEQFF. Written as DNA, the CDR3 is TGCGCCAGCAGCTTTGATGCCTACAATGAGCAGTTCTTC.

V and J are TRBV7-2 and TRBJ2-7; D is unclear. The last part of the DNA fits TRBJ2-5 better; the J call may be wrong. The CDR3 loop spans 14 amino acids. Germline V lookup: CDR1 SGHTA, CDR2 FQGNSA. The CDR3 loop is CASSREWGIETQYF. The CDR3 DNA sequence: TGTGCCAGCAGCAGAGAGTGGGGAATAGAGACCCAGTACTTC.

This clonotype was picked up a small number of times. The rearrangement joins TRBV29-1 to TRBJ2-2; D may be TRBD1 (6 bases). Germline V CDR1 and CDR2: SQVTM, ANQGSEA. The V end lost 6 bases, the J end lost 5 bases, and 13 bases lay between the germline ends. CDR3 size: 13 residues. The CDR3 loop reads CSVKWGRTGELFF. Here the CDR3 DNA reads TGCAGCGTCAAGTGGGGGCGGACCGGGGAGCTGTTTTTT.

This clonotype was recorded once. The chain has TRBV6-2 or TRBV6-3 and TRBJ1-4; D call uncertain. The CDR3 totals 15 residues. Germline V lookup: CDR1 MNHEY, CDR2 SVGEGT. Trimming shortened V by 5 bases and J by 0 bases, and 10 bases separated the two germline ends. As DNA, the CDR3 is TGTGCCAGCAGTGCCTACTCGGCAACTAATGAAAAACTGTTTTTT. It specifies CASSAYSATNEKLFF.

V is TRBV20-1 and J is TRBJ2-1; D remains ambiguous. CDR1 is DFQATT and CDR2 is SNEGSKA in the germline V gene (reference sequence). V lost 6 bases and J lost 3, with 6 bases in between. The CDR3 runs to 11 residues. The CDR3 nucleotides read TGCAGTGCGGACCTCTACAATGAGCAGTTCTTC. This encodes CSADLYNEQFF.

This clonotype occurred a few times. The rearrangement joins TRBV20-1 to TRBJ1-2; D unclear. Germline loops: CDR1 DFQATT, CDR2 SNEGSKA (reference sequence). V was shortened by 7 bases and J by 3 bases, with 15 bases between the two germline ends. CDR3 length: 13 amino acids. This CDR3 reads CSVPPPEDYGYTF. CDR3 coding DNA: TGCAGTGTACCACCCCCGGAGGACTATGGCTACACCTTC.

The chain couples TRBV7-2 to TRBJ2-7; no definite D call. From germline, CDR1 is SGHTA and CDR2 FQGNSA. The V gene lost 3 bases and the J gene lost 1 base, with 13 bases spanning the gap. The CDR3 is 15 residues long. The CDR3, as DNA: TGTGCCAGCAGCTTGGGCCAGTCACCGTCCTACGAGCAGTACTTC. Protein sequence: CASSLGQSPSYEQYF.